What follows describes a single TCR beta chain. The antigen remains unidentified. Generated by immunoSEQ multiplex PCR, the TCRdb table keeps only in-frame clones and is missing some. The sample comprises fewer than 85,000 clones, roughly 91% of which are singletons, and about 5% rests with the top ten. V shed 5 bases and J shed 0 bases, with 17 bases lying between them. Germline lookup yields CDR1 SGHVS and CDR2 FNYEAQ. The CDR3 consists of 16 residues. These data come from a study of T cell responses to AZD1222 COVID-19 vaccine. The study, taken as a whole, reports: Scientists sampled the repertoires only once the peak T cell response had passed. There were mostly white British donors and more females than males, and clonal diversity was possibly underestimated. Breadth and depth of Spike-specific TCRs rose after two AZD1222 doses.

The source of this sequence is an adult who received the MenACWY meningococcal vaccine as a control. The sample in question was peripheral blood, obtained 28 days after the second dose of the MenACWY control vaccine. This chain uses TRBV7-6 with TRBJ2-7; D might be TRBD1 or TRBD2, each matching 5 bases. As DNA, the CDR3 is TGTGCCAGCAGCCAGTTACTAAGGGACGGCTCCTACGAGCAGTACTTC. Translating gives CASSQLLRDGSYEQYF.